This TCR beta chain was retrieved from a study of tumor-infiltrating lymphocytes in glioblastoma multiforme. Germline CDR1 reads MGHRA; CDR2 reads YSYEKL. The CDR3 loop spans 16 amino acids. TCR beta libraries were built from RNA through three nested multiplex PCR rounds using modified ARM-PCR. TCRB cDNA was made from roughly 450 ng total RNA. TCRdb re-derived calls from the multiplex PCR reads in MiXCR, one entry per CDR3 protein. This sample has more than 10,000 distinct CDR3 sequences, with roughly 60% found just once. Details on this clonotype: What it binds is not known. The conserved final phenylalanine or tryptophan is absent from the CDR3, which likely points to a read error.

Findings and caveats of the study: RNA-based TCR sequencing may distort clone frequencies, since cells carry unequal TCR transcript numbers. Functional subtype sorting of these T cells was not performed.

The material sequenced was brain tumor tissue. The chain employs TRBV4-1 and TRBJ2-1; unclear D gene. This sequence was found in a male donor with glioblastoma. The CDR3, as DNA: TGCGCCATCAGCCAAGAGGCCCGGTTAACCTACAATGAGCAGTTCTTG. Its protein product is CAISQEARLTYNEQFL.